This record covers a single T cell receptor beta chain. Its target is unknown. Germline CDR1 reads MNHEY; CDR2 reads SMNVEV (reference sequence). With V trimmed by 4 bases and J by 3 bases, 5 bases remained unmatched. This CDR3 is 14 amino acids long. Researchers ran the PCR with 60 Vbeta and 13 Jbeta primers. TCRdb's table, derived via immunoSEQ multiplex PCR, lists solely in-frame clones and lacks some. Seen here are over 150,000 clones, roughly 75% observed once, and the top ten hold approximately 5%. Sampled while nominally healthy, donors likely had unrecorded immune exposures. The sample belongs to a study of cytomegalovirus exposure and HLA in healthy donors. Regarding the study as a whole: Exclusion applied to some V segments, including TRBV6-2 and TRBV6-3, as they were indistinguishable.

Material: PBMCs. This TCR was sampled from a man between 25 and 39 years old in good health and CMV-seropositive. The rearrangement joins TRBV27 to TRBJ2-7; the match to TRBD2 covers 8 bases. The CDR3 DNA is TGTGCCAGCAGTTCCTCACGGGGGGGCTACGAGCAGTACTTC. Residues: CASSSSRGGYEQYF.